Listed below are T cell receptor beta chains from one sample, sequenced in a study of beta chain features in type 1 diabetes. Produced via immunoSEQ multiplex PCR; TCRdb's table is partial and in-frame only. The data hold around 340,000 clones, with approximately 8% observed a single time. Sequencing was performed on central memory CD4+ T cells from blood. These TCRs come from a woman aged 18-29 years in good health. The CDR3 runs from the conserved cysteine through the conserved F or W. Each record gives: D gene, V gene, J gene, clone size, CDR3 DNA, CDR3 protein. D genes are given only for firm matches. Clone size is given for some rows only: seen once, a few or many times, or a class if the clone is expanded.

>TRBD1|TRBV7-2|TRBJ1-6|few
TGTGCCAGCAGCTTAGCCTTGACAGGGAGGAATTCACCCCTCCACTTT
CASSLALTGRNSPLHF
>.|TRBV28|TRBJ2-7|.
TGTGCCAGCAGGCCCATCGGGACACCTACCTACGAGCAGTACTTC
CASRPIGTPTYEQYF
>.|TRBV7-3|TRBJ2-2|.
TGTGCCAGCAGCCAAGAGGGTAGCACCGGGGAGCTGTTTTTT
CASSQEGSTGELFF
>.|TRBV5-1|TRBJ2-3|few
TGCGCCAGCAACGTAGGTCCTAGCACAGATACGCAGTATTTT
CASNVGPSTDTQYF
>TRBD2|TRBV7-2|TRBJ2-7|few
TGTGCCAGCGGAAGACTAGCGGGAGCCTACGAGCAGTACTTC
CASGRLAGAYEQYF
>.|TRBV2|TRBJ1-5|.
TGTGCCAGCAGTGAATCGGCGGGACAGCCCCAGCATTTT
CASSESAGQPQHF
>TRBD2|TRBV27|TRBJ2-5|.
TGTGCCAGCAGTTCTCCCGGACTAGCGGGGGAGACCCAGTACTTC
CASSSPGLAGETQYF
>TRBD2|TRBV6-1|TRBJ2-3|few
TGTGCCAGCAGTGTAGTAGCGGGCACCACAGATACGCAGTATTTT
CASSVVAGTTDTQYF
>.|TRBV19|TRBJ2-5|few
TGTGCCAGTAGTATAAGGTTTTGGGAGACCCAGTACTTC
CASSIRFWETQYF
>TRBD1|TRBV19|TRBJ2-4|.
TGTGCCAGTAGTCCAGGACAGGGAAACATTCAGTACTTC
CASSPGQGNIQYF
>TRBD2|TRBV28|TRBJ2-2|few
TGTGCCAGCAGTTATAGCGGGAGTCGTACCGGGGAGCTGTTTTTT
CASSYSGSRTGELFF
>TRBD2|TRBV5-5|TRBJ2-7|few
TGTGCCAGCGAGGTGATGGGCGGGAGGCCTCATTCCTACGAGCAGTACTTC
CASEVMGGRPHSYEQYF
>.|TRBV7-9|TRBJ2-5|.
TGTGCCAGCAGCGGGACGGGAAAGGGGACCCAGTACTTC
CASSGTGKGTQYF
>.|TRBV28|TRBJ2-3|.
TGTGCCAGCACCCCTACTACCCCCCGCGATACGCAGTATTTT
CASTPTTPRDTQYF
>.|TRBV6-5|TRBJ2-5|few
TGTGCCAGCAAGGGTGGCAGGGGTACGGGTGAGACCCAGTACTTC
CASKGGRGTGETQYF
>.|TRBV7-6|TRBJ2-7|few
TGTGCCAGCAGCTTCGGAACAACCTACGAGCAGTACTTC
CASSFGTTYEQYF
>TRBD1|TRBV7-9|TRBJ1-4|.
TGTGCCAGCAGCTTAGGAGCCGGGACAGGGGAGGAAAAACTGTTTTTT
CASSLGAGTGEEKLFF
>.|TRBV15|TRBJ1-6|once
TGTGCCACCAGCAGAGTAGGGGCGGATTCACCCCTCCACTTT
CATSRVGADSPLHF
>TRBD2|TRBV25-1|TRBJ2-6|many
TGTGCCAGCAGTGACCCGACTAGCGGATCCTCTGGGGCCAACGTCCTGACTTTC
CASSDPTSGSSGANVLTF
>.|TRBV28|TRBJ2-1|few
TGTGCCAGCAACATTTTGGGTGAGCAGTTCTTC
CASNILGEQFF
>.|TRBV7-9|TRBJ1-1|few
TGTGCCAGCAGCTTAGGGGCCGAGAACACTGAAGCTTTCTTT
CASSLGAENTEAFF
>.|TRBV29-1|TRBJ1-1|few
TGCAGCGTCGCAGTGAACACTGAAGCTTTCTTT
CSVAVNTEAFF
>TRBD2|TRBV10-3|TRBJ2-3|many
TGTGCCATCGCCCGGGGGGGCACAGATACGCAGTATTTT
CAIARGGTDTQYF
>.|TRBV7-6|TRBJ1-1|few
TGTGCCAGCAGTGAACACCCGAACACTGAAGCTTTCTTT
CASSEHPNTEAFF